This T cell receptor beta chain was documented in a study of Graves' ophthalmopathy and Graves' hyperthyroidism. Broader study findings: A classifier, a 13-signature model, separated ophthalmopathy from stable hyperthyroidism with approximately 88% sensitivity and approximately 81% specificity. Ophthalmopathy progression prediction by the model yielded a sensitivity of about 70% and a specificity of 72.22%.

About this clonotype: Its antigen is not known.

The sequenced template was RNA, covering the TCR beta CDR3 region. First-round RT-PCR used HTBI primers; second-round multiplex PCR followed. One entry per CDR3 protein, called by TCRdb with MiXCR from the multiplex PCR reads. The sample lists under 350,000 distinct CDR3 sequences, roughly a sixth occurring once. Presentation of ophthalmopathy in the donors involved moderate-to-severe activity, CAS ≥3, NOSPECS ≥4 and a duration under 3 months. Trimming left V 5 bases short and J 3 bases short, with 17 bases between. CDR3 length: 15 residues. CDR1 MNHNS and CDR2 SASEGT come from the germline V gene. The gene calls are TRBV6-1 and TRBJ2-7, with D perhaps matching TRBD2 (6 bases). What was sequenced was peripheral blood. The receptor's source is an adult man with Graves' ophthalmopathy. This chain's CDR3 is CASSRLIGRGYEQYF. The CDR3 DNA sequence: TGTGCCAGCAGTCGTCTTATAGGGCGGGGCTACGAGCAGTACTTC.